These 25 T cell receptor beta chains were sequenced from one sample in a study of regulatory T cells in long-lasting Graves disease. Library construction for TCR beta used iRepertoire HTBI primers and Arm-PCR of CDR3 regions. TCRdb reprocessed the multiplex PCR reads via MiXCR and lists one record per CDR3 protein. The sample contains around 420,000 distinct CDR3 sequences, around 16% of which appear only once. Time point denoted: newly diagnosed GD, antithyroid drugs for less than 3 months. The TCR library was prepared using RNA isolated from PBMCs. These same records also appear under a second study, on T cells in Graves' hyperthyroidism and ophthalmopathy.

The sequencing used peripheral blood mononuclear cells (PBMCs), collected at new diagnosis, from a patient treated with antithyroid drugs. The source of these receptors is a woman aged 40 to 49 with Graves disease.

As for this clonotype: This may arise from a read error, as a much more abundant clone is one base away. V usage is TRBV5-1 and J usage is TRBJ2-1, with 7 bases matching TRBD1. The CDR3 sequence is 15 residues long. Germline assignment: CDR1 SGHRS and CDR2 YFSETQ. V gave up 2 bases and J gave up 4 bases; unmatched junction bases: 6. This CDR3 is CASSFGTVGYNEQFF. CDR3 sequence (DNA): TGCGCCAGCAGCTTCGGGACAGTAGGGTACAATGAGCAGTTCTTC.

In this sample, this clonotype turned up a few times. The chain joins TRBV12-3 or TRBV12-4 to TRBJ1-2, with 10 nucleotides matching TRBD1. The CDR3 spans 14 residues. J lost 8 bases, V lost 6 bases, and 9 bases had no gene match. The CDR3 spells CASSGDRGKRGYTF. Here the CDR3 DNA reads TGTGCCAGCAGCGGGGACAGGGGTAAGAGAGGCTACACCTTC.

This chain uses TRBV18 with TRBJ2-2; 13 bases are a match to TRBD2. The V gene's germline CDR1 is KGHSH and CDR2 LQKENI. The CDR3 loop spans 18 amino acids. The J segment lost 1 base and the V segment lost 2 bases, leaving 4 bases of the junction unmatched. CDR3 loop: CASSPGLAGALNTGELFF. DNA for the CDR3: TGTGCCAGCTCACCAGGACTAGCGGGAGCCCTGAACACCGGGGAGCTGTTTTTT.

This clonotype appeared a few times. The chain employs TRBV7-9 and TRBJ2-1, with D perhaps TRBD2 (6 bases). From germline, CDR1 is SEHNR and CDR2 FQNEAQ (reference sequence). V was trimmed by 6 bases and J by 0 bases, leaving 12 bases between them. CDR3 length: 15 residues. The CDR3 is CASRPAGSSYNEQFF. For the CDR3, the DNA is TGTGCCAGCAGACCGGCGGGGAGCTCCTACAATGAGCAGTTCTTC. Full variable domain (outside the CDR3, taken from reference TRBV7-9 and TRBJ2-1): DTGVSQNPRHKITKRGQNVTFRCDPISEHNRLYWYRQTLGQGPEFLTYFQNEAQLEKSRLLSDRFSAERPKGSFSTLEIQRTEQGDSAMYLCASRPAGSSYNEQFFGPGTRLTVL.

This clonotype was seen many times. The genes are TRBV28 and TRBJ2-7, with unresolved D. The CDR3 is 15 amino acids. The V gene's germline CDR1 is MDHEN and CDR2 SYDVKM. Trimming took 5 bases from V and 2 from J, leaving 16 bases between them. Written as DNA, the CDR3 is TGTGCCAGCAGTCCGGTGCAGGATACAGCCTACGAGCAGTACTTC. Protein sequence: CASSPVQDTAYEQYF.

This clonotype was detected ten times or more. J is TRBJ2-1 and V is TRBV29-1; 9 nucleotides line up with TRBD1. V lost 6 bases to trimming and J lost 6 bases; unmatched junction nucleotides: 3. CDR1 SQVTM and CDR2 ANQGSEA come from the germline V gene. This CDR3 comprises 12 residues. The CDR3 DNA follows: TGCAGCGTGACGACAGGGGGCAATGAGCAGTTCTTC. This translates into CSVTTGGNEQFF.

In its sample, this clonotype was seen many times. Written as DNA, the CDR3 is TGTGCCAGCAGAGAGCGGGAAATGGGTTTTTATGAGCAGTTCTTC. Protein sequence: CASREREMGFYEQFF. The chain recombines TRBV12-3 or TRBV12-4 with TRBJ2-1; 7 bases fit TRBD2. After removal of 6 bases from V and 8 bases from J, the junction contained 13 bases not matched to a gene. The CDR3 extends over 15 amino acids.

This clonotype appeared a few times. V is TRBV20-1 and J is TRBJ2-1; D is possibly TRBD2 (6 bases). V gave up 5 bases and J gave up 4 bases, with 15 bases separating them. The V gene's germline CDR1 is DFQATT and CDR2 SNEGSKA (reference sequence). CDR3 length: 14 amino acids. The CDR3 nucleotides are TGCAGTGCTCGAAGCGGGCTAACTTACAATGAGCAGTTCTTC. It codes for CSARSGLTYNEQFF.

At least ten counts were recorded for this clonotype. The chain is built from TRBV6-1 and TRBJ2-1; D possibly corresponds to TRBD2 (6 bases). Trimming took 1 base from V and 7 from J, leaving 14 bases between them. The CDR3 consists of 15 residues. Germline lookup yields CDR1 MNHNS and CDR2 SASEGT. CDR3 nucleotide sequence: TGTGCCAGCAGTGAAGAGTGGCCGGGGGATAATGAGCAGTTCTTC. Translated, it gives CASSEEWPGDNEQFF.

The chain links TRBV25-1 to TRBJ2-1; TRBD1 matches 9 bases. The CDR3 sequence is 16 residues long. CDR1 MGHDK and CDR2 SYGVNS come from the germline V gene. The junction had 10 bases not matched to a gene; V was cut back by 9 bases and J by 1 base. CDR3 DNA: TGTGCCAGTTCGTCACAGGGGGCGGTATCCTACAATGAGCAGTTCTTC. This codes for CASSSQGAVSYNEQFF.

This clonotype was counted only a few times. The rearrangement uses TRBV10-3 and TRBJ1-1; D is unclear. This CDR3 region has 11 residues. Looked up from germline, CDR1 is ENHRY and CDR2 is SYGVKD. The ends were cut back, 10 bases at V and 5 bases at J, with 11 bases in the middle. CDR3 coding DNA: TGTGCCAGCTTGGAAGGGACTGAAGCTTTCTTT. This encodes CASLEGTEAFF.

The rearrangement joins TRBV5-8 to TRBJ2-7; D not certain. Trimming took 1 base from V and 3 from J, leaving 5 bases between them. CDR3 length equals 12 residues. Germline V gives CDR1 SGHTS, CDR2 YDEGEE. This CDR3 reads CASSLYLYEQYF. The DNA for the CDR3 is TGTGCCAGCAGCTTGTATCTCTACGAGCAGTACTTC.

The chain recombines TRBV5-4 with TRBJ2-7, with 14 bases identical to TRBD2. Losses at the gene ends were 6 bases for V and 6 bases for J; bases not matched to a gene: 14. The CDR3 length is 17 residues. Germline loops: CDR1 SGHNT, CDR2 YYREEE (reference sequence). The CDR3 nucleotides read TGTGCCAGCACCCCCCAGGGACTAGCGGGAGTAGTGGTCGAGCAGTACTTC. Protein product: CASTPQGLAGVVVEQYF. The full variable domain, in which reference TRBV5-4 and TRBJ2-7 provide the parts outside the CDR3, is ETGVTQSPTHLIKTRGQQVTLRCSSQSGHNTVSWYQQALGQGPQFIFQYYREEENGRGNFPPRFSGLQFPNYSSELNVNALELDDSALYLCASTPQGLAGVVVEQYFGPGTRLTVT.

The chain is built from TRBV28 and TRBJ2-6, with D possibly TRBD2 on 7 matching bases. The germline V gene has CDR1 MDHEN and CDR2 SYDVKM. This CDR3 region has 15 residues. V was clipped by 6 bases and J by 2 bases, with 11 bases between them. CDR3 DNA: TGTGCCAGCAGCATGGGGGGGCCTGGGGCCAACGTCCTGACTTTC. Amino acid sequence: CASSMGGPGANVLTF.

This clonotype was seen at least ten times. The chain links TRBV2 to TRBJ1-5, with D maybe TRBD1 (5 bases). Trimming removed 6 bases from V and 0 bases from J, with 12 bases in between. There are 15 residues in the CDR3. Germline CDR1 and CDR2: SNHLY and FYNNEI. In DNA, the CDR3 is TGTGCCAGCAGAAGGGGCGTGAGTAGCAATCAGCCCCAGCATTTT. Translating gives CASRRGVSSNQPQHF.

In its sample, this clonotype was seen many times. The rearrangement links TRBV11-2 to TRBJ2-7, with TRBD1 matching over 7 bases. This CDR3 spans 15 amino acids. Germline trimming cut 1 base from V and 0 bases from J; bases unmatched to any gene: 3. CDR1 and CDR2 (germline): SGHAT, FQNNGV. CDR3: CASSLGQGYSYEQYF. CDR3 DNA sequence: TGTGCCAGCAGCTTAGGACAGGGATACTCCTACGAGCAGTACTTC.

This clonotype was detected ten times or more. Mismatch with germline at one junction end may stem from a read error. V and J are TRBV12-3 or TRBV12-4 and TRBJ2-7; TRBD2 might be the D (5 bases). This CDR3 is built from 14 residues. The CDR3 here is CASSSKRTPYEQCF. The CDR3 DNA is TGTGCCAGCAGTTCCAAAAGGACTCCCTACGAGCAGTGCTTC.

This clonotype was recorded at least ten times. The chain joins TRBV5-1 to TRBJ2-1, with D possibly matching TRBD1 (7 bases). Between the trimmed V and J ends, which lost 2 bases and 5 bases, there was a span of 14 bases. Looked up from germline, CDR1 is SGHRS and CDR2 is YFSETQ. The CDR3 runs 15 residues. The CDR3 here is CASSLGGGQNNEQFF. CDR3 sequence (DNA): TGCGCCAGCAGCTTAGGAGGGGGCCAGAACAATGAGCAGTTCTTC.

About this clonotype: The junction differs from germline at one of its ends, possibly a read error. The rearrangement joins TRBV14 to TRBJ1-1; D is ambiguous. CDR1 is SGHDN, CDR2 FVKESK, per germline. CDR3 size: 13 residues. This CDR3 is CASSQLTTPEVFF. DNA of the CDR3: TGTGCCAGCAGCCAGCTCACAACCCCTGAAGTTTTCTTT.

This clonotype was recorded many times. The chain has TRBV29-1 and TRBJ2-7; tentatively, D is TRBD1 (6 bases). Germline V gene data show CDR1 as SQVTM and CDR2 as ANQGSEA. CDR3 length equals 18 residues. Trimming removed 0 bases from V and 3 bases from J, with 24 bases in between. CDR3 nucleotide sequence: TGCAGCGTTGAAGATCAGGAAACGGGGAACAGGGTCGTCTACGAGCAGTACTTC. It yields the protein CSVEDQETGNRVVYEQYF.

CDR3 protein: CASSQGQRATYEQYF. The CDR3 DNA is TGCGCCAGCAGCCAAGGACAGCGAGCTACCTACGAGCAGTACTTC. The rearrangement links TRBV4-1 to TRBJ2-7; weak D call: TRBD1 (5 bases). The CDR3 is 15 amino acids. Deletions cut 1 base from V and 2 bases from J, with 12 bases between. Germline CDR1 reads MGHRA; CDR2 reads YSYEKL.

This clonotype showed up many times. The chain is built from TRBV7-2 and TRBJ2-7, with 10 bases matching TRBD1. Germline trimming cut 3 bases from V and 3 bases from J; bases unmatched to any gene: 8. This CDR3 region has 16 residues. Germline CDR1 reads SGHTA; CDR2 reads FQGNSA. CDR3 DNA: TGTGCCAGCAGCTTCCTCTCCGGGACAGGGGTCTACGAGCAGTACTTC. Its protein is CASSFLSGTGVYEQYF.

This clonotype was counted many times. This rearrangement joins TRBV29-1 to TRBJ2-3, with 11 positions matching TRBD2. Germline values: CDR1 SQVTM, CDR2 ANQGSEA. V lost 1 base and J lost 9; bases outside the gene matches: 0. The CDR3 spans 12 residues. CDR3 in DNA: TGCAGCGTTGAAGTAGCGGGAGGGACGCAGTATTTT. This gives the protein CSVEVAGGTQYF.

This clonotype was recorded at least ten times. This chain uses TRBV11-2 with TRBJ1-4; possible D gene TRBD1, 5 bases. V lost 3 bases and J lost 7, with 6 bases in between. The CDR3 runs to 12 residues. Germline values: CDR1 SGHAT, CDR2 FQNNGV. The CDR3 DNA follows: TGTGCCAGCAGCTTGGACATTGAAAAACTGTTTTTT. It encodes CASSLDIEKLFF.

This clonotype has a count of ten or more. This rearrangement joins TRBV6-1 to TRBJ2-1, with a tentative D call TRBD2 (6 bases). Germline V lookup: CDR1 MNHNS, CDR2 SASEGT. Trimming took 7 bases from V and 7 from J, leaving 8 bases between them. The CDR3 loop spans 11 amino acids. CDR3 sequence reads: CASKGGNEQFF. The CDR3 DNA reads as TGTGCCAGCAAGGGAGGTAATGAGCAGTTCTTC.